A single TCR beta chain is shown here with its context. A 5'RACE template-switching step, the method used to make TCR cDNA, added a universal primer site and UMIs. TCRdb re-analysed the 5' RACE reads in MiXCR, keeping a single row per CDR3 protein. The sample has just under 600,000 distinct CDR3 sequences, 13% seen once. The germline CDR1 and CDR2 sequences are MNHNS and SASEGT. This CDR3 is 13 amino acids long. V lost 6 bases and J lost 8, with 11 bases in between. This sample is drawn from a study of T cells after yellow fever vaccination. Study summary: Low-cell-number fractions underwent preparation using SMART-Seq v4 Ultra Low Input.

The sequence was collected from a man under 40 who received the YFV17D yellow fever vaccine. This specimen consisted of PBMCs, obtained on the day of the yellow fever booster vaccination. The gene calls are TRBV6-1 and TRBJ1-6, with D hard to call. The CDR3 here is CASRSPNDSPLHF. CDR3 coding DNA: TGTGCCAGCAGAAGTCCAAACGATTCACCCCTCCACTTT.